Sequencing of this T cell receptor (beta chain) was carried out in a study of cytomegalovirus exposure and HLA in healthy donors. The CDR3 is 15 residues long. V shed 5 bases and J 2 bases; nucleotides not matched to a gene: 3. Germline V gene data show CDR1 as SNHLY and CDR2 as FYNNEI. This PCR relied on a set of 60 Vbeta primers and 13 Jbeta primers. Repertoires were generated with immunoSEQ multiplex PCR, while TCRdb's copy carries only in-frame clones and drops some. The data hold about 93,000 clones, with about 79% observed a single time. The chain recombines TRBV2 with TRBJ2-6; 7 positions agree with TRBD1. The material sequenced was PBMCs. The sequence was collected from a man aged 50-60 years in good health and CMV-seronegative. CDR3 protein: CASSSGQAGANVLTF. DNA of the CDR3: TGTGCCAGCAGTTCTGGACAGGCTGGGGCCAACGTCCTGACTTTC.